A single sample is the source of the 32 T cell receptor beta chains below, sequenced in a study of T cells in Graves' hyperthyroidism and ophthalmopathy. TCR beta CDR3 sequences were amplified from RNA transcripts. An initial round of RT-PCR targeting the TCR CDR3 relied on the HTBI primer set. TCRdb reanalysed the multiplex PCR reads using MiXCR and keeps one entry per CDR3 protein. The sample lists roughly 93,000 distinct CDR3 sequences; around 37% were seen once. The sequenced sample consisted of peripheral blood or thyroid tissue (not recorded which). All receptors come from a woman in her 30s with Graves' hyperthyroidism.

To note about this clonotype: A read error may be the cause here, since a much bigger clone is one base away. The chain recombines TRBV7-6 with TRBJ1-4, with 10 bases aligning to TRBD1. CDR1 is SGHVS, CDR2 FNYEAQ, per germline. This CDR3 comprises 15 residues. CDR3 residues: CASRRQGATNDKLFF. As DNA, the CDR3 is TGTGCCAGCAGAAGACAGGGGGCAACTAATGATAAACTGTTTTTT.

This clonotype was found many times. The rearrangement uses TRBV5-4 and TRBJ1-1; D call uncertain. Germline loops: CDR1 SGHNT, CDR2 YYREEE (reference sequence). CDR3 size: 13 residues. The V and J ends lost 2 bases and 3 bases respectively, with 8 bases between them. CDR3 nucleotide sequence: TGTGCCAGCAGCTTTAAGTCGTACACTGAAGCTTTCTTT. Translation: CASSFKSYTEAFF.

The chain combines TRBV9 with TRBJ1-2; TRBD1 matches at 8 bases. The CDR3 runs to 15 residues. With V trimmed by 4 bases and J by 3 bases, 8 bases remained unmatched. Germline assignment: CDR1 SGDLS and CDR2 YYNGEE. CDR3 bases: TGTGCCAGCAGCCCCTCACCGACAGGGGACTATGGCTACACCTTC. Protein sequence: CASSPSPTGDYGYTF. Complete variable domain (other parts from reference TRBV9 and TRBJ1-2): DSGVTQTPKHLITATGQRVTLRCSPRSGDLSVYWYQQSLDQGLQFLIQYYNGEERAKGNILERFSAQQFPDLHSELNLSSLELGDSALYFCASSPSPTGDYGYTFGSGTRLTVV.

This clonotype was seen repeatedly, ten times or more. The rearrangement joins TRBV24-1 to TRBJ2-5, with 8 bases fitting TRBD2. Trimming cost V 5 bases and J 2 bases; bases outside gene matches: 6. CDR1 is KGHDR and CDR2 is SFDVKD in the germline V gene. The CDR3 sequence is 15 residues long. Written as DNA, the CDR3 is TGTGCCACCAGTGGTAGCGGGATGGGGCAAGAGACCCAGTACTTC. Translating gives CATSGSGMGQETQYF.

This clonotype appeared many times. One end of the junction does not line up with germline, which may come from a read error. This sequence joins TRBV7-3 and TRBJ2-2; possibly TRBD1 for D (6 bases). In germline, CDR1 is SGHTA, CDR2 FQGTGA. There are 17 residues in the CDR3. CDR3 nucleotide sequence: TGCGCCAGCAGCTTGGGGCCGTGGGGGCCTAACACCGGGGAGCTGTTTTTT. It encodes CASSLGPWGPNTGELFF.

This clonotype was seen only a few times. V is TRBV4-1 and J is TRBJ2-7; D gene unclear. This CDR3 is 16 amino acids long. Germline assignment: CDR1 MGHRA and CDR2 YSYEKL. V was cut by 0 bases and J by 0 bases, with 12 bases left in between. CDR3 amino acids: CASSQERIGPSYEQYF. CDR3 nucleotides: TGCGCCAGCAGCCAAGAAAGGATCGGGCCCTCCTACGAGCAGTACTTC.

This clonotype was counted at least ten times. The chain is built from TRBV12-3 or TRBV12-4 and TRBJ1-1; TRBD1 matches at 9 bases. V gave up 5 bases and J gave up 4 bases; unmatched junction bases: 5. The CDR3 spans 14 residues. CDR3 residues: CASSPSDRGTEAFF. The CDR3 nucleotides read TGTGCCAGCAGTCCCTCGGACAGGGGCACTGAAGCTTTCTTT.

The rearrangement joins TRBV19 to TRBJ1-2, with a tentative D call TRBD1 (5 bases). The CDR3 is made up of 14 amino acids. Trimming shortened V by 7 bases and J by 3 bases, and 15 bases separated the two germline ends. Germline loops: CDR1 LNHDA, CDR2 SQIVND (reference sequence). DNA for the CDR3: TGTGCCAGTACCATGCGGGGGGAGGACTATGGCTACACCTTC. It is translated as CASTMRGEDYGYTF. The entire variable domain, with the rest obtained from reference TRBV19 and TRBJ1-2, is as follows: DGGITQSPKYLFRKEGQNVTLSCEQNLNHDAMYWYRQDPGQGLRLIYYSQIVNDFQKGDIAEGYSVSREKKESFPLTVTSAQKNPTAFYLCASTMRGEDYGYTFGSGTRLTVV.

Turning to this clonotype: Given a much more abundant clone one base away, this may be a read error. The CDR3 spells CASSREGTVSQPQHF. For the CDR3, the DNA is TGCGCCAGCAGCCGGGAAGGGACAGTTAGTCAGCCCCAGCATTTT. The gene calls are TRBV4-3 and TRBJ1-5, with TRBD1 identical over 7 bases. The CDR3 has 15 amino acids. Germline V CDR1 and CDR2: LGHNA, YSLEER. With V trimmed by 4 bases and J by 6 bases, 9 bases remained unmatched.

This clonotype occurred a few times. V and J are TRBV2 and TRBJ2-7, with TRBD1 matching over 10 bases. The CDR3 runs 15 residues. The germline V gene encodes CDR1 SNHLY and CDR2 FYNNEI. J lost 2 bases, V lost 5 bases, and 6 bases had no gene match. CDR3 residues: CASSPPGQGTYEQYF. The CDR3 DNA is TGTGCCAGCAGTCCCCCGGGACAGGGGACCTACGAGCAGTACTTC.

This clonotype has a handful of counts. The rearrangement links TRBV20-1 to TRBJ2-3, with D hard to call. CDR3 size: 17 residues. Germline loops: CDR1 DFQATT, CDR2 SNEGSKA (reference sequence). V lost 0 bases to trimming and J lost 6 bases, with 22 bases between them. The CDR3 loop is CSARDRTQSFIRDTQYF. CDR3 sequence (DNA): TGCAGTGCTAGAGATCGCACCCAATCTTTCATTCGGGATACGCAGTATTTT.

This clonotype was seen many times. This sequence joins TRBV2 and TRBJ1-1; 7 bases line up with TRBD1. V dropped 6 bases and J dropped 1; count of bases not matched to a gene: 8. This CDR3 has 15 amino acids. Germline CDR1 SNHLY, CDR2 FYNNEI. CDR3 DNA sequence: TGTGCCAGCAGCCTCGGACAGGCTGCGAACACTGAAGCTTTCTTT. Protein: CASSLGQAANTEAFF.

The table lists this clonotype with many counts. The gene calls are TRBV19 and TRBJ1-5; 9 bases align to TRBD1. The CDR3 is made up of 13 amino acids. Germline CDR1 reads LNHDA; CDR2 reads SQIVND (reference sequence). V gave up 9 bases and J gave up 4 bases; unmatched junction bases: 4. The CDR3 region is CASLGQGNQPQHF. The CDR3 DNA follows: TGTGCCAGCCTGGGACAGGGAAATCAGCCCCAGCATTTT.

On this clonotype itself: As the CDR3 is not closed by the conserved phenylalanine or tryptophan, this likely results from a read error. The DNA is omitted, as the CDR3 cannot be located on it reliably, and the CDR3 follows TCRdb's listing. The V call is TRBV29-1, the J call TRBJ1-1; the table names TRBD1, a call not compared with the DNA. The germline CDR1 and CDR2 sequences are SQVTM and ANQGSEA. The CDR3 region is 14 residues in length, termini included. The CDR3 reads CSAEPGTGNTEAFL.

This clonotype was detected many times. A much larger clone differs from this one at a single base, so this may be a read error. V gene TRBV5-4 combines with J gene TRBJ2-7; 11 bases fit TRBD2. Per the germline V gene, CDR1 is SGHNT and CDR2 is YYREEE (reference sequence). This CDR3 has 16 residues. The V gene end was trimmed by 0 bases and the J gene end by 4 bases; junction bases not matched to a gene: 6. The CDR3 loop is CASSLAPGLAVYEQYF. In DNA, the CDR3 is TGTGCCAGCAGCTTGGCCCCGGGACTAGCGGTTTACGAGCAGTACTTC.

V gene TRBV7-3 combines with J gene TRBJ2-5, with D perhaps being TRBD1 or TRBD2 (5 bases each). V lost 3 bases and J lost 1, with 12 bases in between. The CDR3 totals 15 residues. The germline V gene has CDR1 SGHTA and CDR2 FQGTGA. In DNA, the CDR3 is TGTGCCAGCAGCTTGGACCCGGGGACCCAAGAGACCCAGTACTTC. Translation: CASSLDPGTQETQYF.

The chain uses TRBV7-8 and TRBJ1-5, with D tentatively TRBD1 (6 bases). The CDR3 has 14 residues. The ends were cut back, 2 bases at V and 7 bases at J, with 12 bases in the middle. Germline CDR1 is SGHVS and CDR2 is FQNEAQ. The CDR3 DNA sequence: TGTGCCAGCAGCTTACAGGGGTTTGGGCAGCCCCAGCATTTT. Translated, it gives CASSLQGFGQPQHF.

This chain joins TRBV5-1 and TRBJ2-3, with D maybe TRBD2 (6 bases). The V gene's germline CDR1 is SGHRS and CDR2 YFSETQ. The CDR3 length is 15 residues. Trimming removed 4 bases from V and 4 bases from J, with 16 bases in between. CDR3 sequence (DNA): TGCGCCAGCAGCGGAGGGGCAGAAATTTCAGATACGCAGTATTTT. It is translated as CASSGGAEISDTQYF.

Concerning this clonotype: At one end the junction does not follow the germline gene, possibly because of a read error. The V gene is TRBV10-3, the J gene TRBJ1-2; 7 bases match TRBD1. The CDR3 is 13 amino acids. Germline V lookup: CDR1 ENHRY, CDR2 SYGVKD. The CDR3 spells CASSDRALIGYTF. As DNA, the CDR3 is TGTGCCAGCAGTGACAGGGCTCTAATCGGCTACACCTTC.

This chain's CDR3 is CASSQGGQGRHGYTF. DNA of the CDR3: TGTGCCAGCAGCCAAGGTGGGCAGGGCAGGCATGGCTACACCTTC. The rearrangement links TRBV4-2 to TRBJ1-2, with D tentatively TRBD1 (5 bases). Germline-derived CDR1 and CDR2 are LGHNA and YNFKEQ. The V end lost 1 base, the J end lost 6 bases, and 15 bases lay between the germline ends. The CDR3 is 15 amino acids.

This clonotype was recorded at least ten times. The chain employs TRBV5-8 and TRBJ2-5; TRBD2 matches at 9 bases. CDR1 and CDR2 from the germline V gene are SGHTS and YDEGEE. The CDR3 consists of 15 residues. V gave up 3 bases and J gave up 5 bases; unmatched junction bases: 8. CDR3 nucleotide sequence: TGTGCCAGCAGCTCACCCGCGGGAGGGCCTGAGACCCAGTACTTC. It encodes CASSSPAGGPETQYF.

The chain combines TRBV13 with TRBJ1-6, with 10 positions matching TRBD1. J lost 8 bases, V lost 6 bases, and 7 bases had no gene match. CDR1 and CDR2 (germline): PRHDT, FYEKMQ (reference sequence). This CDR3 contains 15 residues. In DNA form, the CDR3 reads TGTGCCAGCAGTCCTCACGGGACAGGGGATTCACCCCTCCACTTT. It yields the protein CASSPHGTGDSPLHF.

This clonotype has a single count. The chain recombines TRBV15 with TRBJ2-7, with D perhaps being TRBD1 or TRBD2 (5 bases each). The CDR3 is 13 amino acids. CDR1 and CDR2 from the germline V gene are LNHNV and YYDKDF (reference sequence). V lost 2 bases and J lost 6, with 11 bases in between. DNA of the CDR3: TGTGCCACCAGCAGAAGATCCGGGGCCGAGCAGTACTTC. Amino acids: CATSRRSGAEQYF.

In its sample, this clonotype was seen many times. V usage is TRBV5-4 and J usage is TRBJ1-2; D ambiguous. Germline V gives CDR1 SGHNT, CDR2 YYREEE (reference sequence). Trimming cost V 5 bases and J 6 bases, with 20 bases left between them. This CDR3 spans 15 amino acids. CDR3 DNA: TGTGCCAGCAGTCCCGAACGGGATCCATTAAATGGCTACACCTTC. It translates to CASSPERDPLNGYTF.

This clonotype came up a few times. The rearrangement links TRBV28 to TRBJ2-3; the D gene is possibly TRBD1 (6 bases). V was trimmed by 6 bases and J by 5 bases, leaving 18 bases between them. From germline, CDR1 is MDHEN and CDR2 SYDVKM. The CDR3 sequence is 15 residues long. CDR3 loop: CASSLRQARLDTQYF. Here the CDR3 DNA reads TGTGCCAGCAGCCTAAGACAGGCCCGCTTAGATACGCAGTATTTT.

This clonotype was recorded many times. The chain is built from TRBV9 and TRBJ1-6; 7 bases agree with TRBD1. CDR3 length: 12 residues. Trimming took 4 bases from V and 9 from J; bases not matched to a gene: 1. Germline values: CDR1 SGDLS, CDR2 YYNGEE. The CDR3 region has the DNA TGTGCCAGCAGCCGGGACAGTTCACCCCTCCACTTT. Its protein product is CASSRDSSPLHF.

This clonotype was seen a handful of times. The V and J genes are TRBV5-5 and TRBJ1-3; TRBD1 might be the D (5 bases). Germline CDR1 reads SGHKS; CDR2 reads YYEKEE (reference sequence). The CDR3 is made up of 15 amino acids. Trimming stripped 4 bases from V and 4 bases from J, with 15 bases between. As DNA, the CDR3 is TGTGCCAGCAGCCCTGGGGGGAATGCGGGAAACACCATATATTTT. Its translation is CASSPGGNAGNTIYF.

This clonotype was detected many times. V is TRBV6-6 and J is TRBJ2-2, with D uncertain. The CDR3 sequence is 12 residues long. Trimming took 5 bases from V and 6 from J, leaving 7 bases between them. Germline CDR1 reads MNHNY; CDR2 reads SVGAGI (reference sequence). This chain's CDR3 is CASSKVPGELFF. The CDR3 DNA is TGTGCCAGCAGTAAGGTCCCCGGGGAGCTGTTTTTT.

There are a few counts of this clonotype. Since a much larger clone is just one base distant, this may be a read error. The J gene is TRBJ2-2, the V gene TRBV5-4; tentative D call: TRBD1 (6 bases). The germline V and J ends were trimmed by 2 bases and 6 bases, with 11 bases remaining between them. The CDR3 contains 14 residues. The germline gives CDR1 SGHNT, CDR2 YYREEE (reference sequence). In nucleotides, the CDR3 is TGTGCCAGCAGCTTCACAGGGTCTCCCGGGGAGCTGTTTTTT. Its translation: CASSFTGSPGELFF.

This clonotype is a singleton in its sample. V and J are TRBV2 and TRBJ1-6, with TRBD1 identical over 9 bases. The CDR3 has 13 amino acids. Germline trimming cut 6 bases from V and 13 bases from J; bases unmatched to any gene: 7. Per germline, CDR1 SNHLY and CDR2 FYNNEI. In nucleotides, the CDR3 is TGTGCCAGCAGAGGACAGGGGACGGTCCCCCTCCACTTT. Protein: CASRGQGTVPLHF. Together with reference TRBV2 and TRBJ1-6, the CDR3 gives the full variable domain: EPEVTQTPSHQVTQMGQEVILRCVPISNHLYFYWYRQILGQKVEFLVSFYNNEISEKSEIFDDQFSVERPDGSNFTLKIRSTKLEDSAMYFCASRGQGTVPLHFGNGTRLTVT.

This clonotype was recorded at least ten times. The CDR3 nucleotides are TGCGCCAGCAGCCAAGCCGTGGGCACCTATGGCTACACCTTC. Its translation: CASSQAVGTYGYTF. This chain connects TRBV4-1 to TRBJ1-2, with D hard to call. This CDR3 comprises 14 residues. The germline CDR1 and CDR2 sequences are MGHRA and YSYEKL. V lost 1 base, J lost 4 bases, and 10 bases lay in between.

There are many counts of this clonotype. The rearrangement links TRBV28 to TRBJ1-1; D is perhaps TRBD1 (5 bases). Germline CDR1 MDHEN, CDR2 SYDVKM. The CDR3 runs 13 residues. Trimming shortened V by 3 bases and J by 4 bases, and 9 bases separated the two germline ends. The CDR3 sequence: CASSLPGSTEAFF. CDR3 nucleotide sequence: TGTGCCAGCAGTTTGCCAGGGAGCACTGAAGCTTTCTTT.